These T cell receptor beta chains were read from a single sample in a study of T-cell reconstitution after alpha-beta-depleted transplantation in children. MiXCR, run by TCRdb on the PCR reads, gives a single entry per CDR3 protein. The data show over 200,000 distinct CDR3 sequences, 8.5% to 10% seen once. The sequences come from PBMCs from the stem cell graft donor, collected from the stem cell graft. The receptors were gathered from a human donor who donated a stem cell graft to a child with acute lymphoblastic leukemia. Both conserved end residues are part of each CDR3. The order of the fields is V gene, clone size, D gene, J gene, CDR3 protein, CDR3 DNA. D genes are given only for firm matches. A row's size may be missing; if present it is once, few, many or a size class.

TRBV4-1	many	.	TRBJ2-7	CASSQDGTTYEQYF	TGCGCCAGCAGCCAAGATGGCACAACCTACGAGCAGTACTTC
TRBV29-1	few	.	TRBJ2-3	CSVDRRQGFFTDTQYF	TGCAGCGTTGACCGGCGTCAGGGGTTCTTCACAGATACGCAGTATTTT
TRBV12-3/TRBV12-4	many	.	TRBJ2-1	CASSFAKGLAFF	TGTGCCAGCAGTTTCGCGAAGGGACTTGCGTTCTTC
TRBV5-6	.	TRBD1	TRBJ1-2	CASSGVDRGGYGYTF	TGTGCCAGCAGCGGGGTGGACAGGGGCGGCTATGGCTACACCTTC
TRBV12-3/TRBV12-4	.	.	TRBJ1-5	CASSLYRLEQPQHF	TGTGCCAGCAGTTTATACAGGCTCGAACAGCCCCAGCATTTT
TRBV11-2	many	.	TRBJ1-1	CASSGPRGDTEAFF	TGTGCCAGCAGCGGACCTAGGGGGGACACTGAAGCTTTCTTT
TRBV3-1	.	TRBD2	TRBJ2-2	CASSQRTSGGTGELFF	TGTGCCAGCAGCCAGAGGACTAGCGGGGGTACTGGGGAGCTGTTTTTT
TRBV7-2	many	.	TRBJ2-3	CASSSTDTQYF	TGTGCCAGCAGCTCCACAGATACGCAGTATTTT
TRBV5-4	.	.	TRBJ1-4	CASSLDLQGPEKLFF	TGTGCCAGCAGCTTGGATCTCCAGGGACCTGAAAAACTGTTTTTT
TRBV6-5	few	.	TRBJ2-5	CASSSHTQTQYF	TGTGCCAGCAGTTCTCACACCCAGACCCAGTACTTC
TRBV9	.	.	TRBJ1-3	CASSQGYSGNTIYF	TGTGCCAGCAGCCAGGGCTACTCTGGAAACACCATATATTTT
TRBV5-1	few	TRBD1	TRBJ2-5	CASSTGTAQETQYF	TGCGCCAGCAGCACAGGGACAGCCCAAGAGACCCAGTACTTC
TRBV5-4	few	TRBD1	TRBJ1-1	CASSTGQGKGAFF	TGTGCCAGCAGCACGGGACAGGGGAAAGGGGCTTTCTTT
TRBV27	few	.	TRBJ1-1	CAIRVGTEAFF	TGTGCCATCAGGGTTGGCACTGAAGCTTTCTTT
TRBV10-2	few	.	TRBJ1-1	CASNHREPLGTEAFF	TGCGCCAGCAACCACAGAGAACCTCTTGGTACTGAAGCTTTCTTT
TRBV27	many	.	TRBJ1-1	CASSRNTEAFF	TGTGCCAGCAGCCGGAACACTGAAGCTTTCTTT
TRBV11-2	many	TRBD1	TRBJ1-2	CASSPNPGQKNYGYTF	TGTGCCAGCAGTCCTAATCCGGGACAGAAAAACTATGGCTACACCTTC
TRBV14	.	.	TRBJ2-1	CASSPWGGADNEQFF	TGTGCCAGCAGCCCTTGGGGGGGGGCCGACAATGAGCAGTTCTTC
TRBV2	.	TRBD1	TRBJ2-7	CASRGTLTGDEQYF	TGTGCCAGCAGGGGAACTCTGACAGGGGACGAGCAGTACTTC
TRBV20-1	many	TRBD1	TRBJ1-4	CSARDWDRPARNEKLFF	TGCAGTGCTAGGGACTGGGACAGGCCGGCCCGTAATGAAAAACTGTTTTTT
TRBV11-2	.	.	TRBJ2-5	CASSLGQGKTQYF	TGTGCCAGCAGCTTAGGCCAGGGGAAGACCCAGTACTTC
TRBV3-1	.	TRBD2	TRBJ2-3	CASSLTLAGDTQYF	TGTGCCAGCAGCCTGACACTAGCGGGGGATACGCAGTATTTT
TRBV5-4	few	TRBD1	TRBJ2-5	CASSGNRDRQETQYF	TGTGCCAGCAGCGGGAACCGGGACAGGCAAGAGACCCAGTACTTC
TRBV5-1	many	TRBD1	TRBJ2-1	CASSLSGGDYNEQFF	TGCGCCAGCAGCTTGTCAGGGGGTGACTACAATGAGCAGTTCTTC
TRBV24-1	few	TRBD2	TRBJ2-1	CATSDRISSSGEQFF	TGTGCCACCAGTGACCGGATCTCCTCTAGCGGAGAGCAGTTCTTC
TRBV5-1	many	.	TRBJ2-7	CASSFSSLGEQYF	TGCGCCAGCAGCTTTTCGTCCCTGGGGGAGCAGTACTTC
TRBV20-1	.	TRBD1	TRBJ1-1	CSAIGAGGIGTEAFF	TGCAGTGCTATCGGGGCAGGGGGAATTGGTACTGAAGCTTTCTTT
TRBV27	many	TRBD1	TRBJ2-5	CASSSGQGRTQYF	TGTGCCAGCAGTTCCGGACAGGGGAGGACCCAGTACTTC
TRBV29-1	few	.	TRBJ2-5	CSVEEIGTQETQYF	TGCAGCGTTGAGGAGATAGGAACCCAAGAGACCCAGTACTTC
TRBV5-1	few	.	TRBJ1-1	CASSLVLGGENAEAFF	TGCGCCAGCAGCTTGGTTTTAGGGGGAGAGAACGCTGAAGCTTTCTTT
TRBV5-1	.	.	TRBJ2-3	CASSFVGGTDTQYF	TGCGCCAGCAGCTTCGTTGGGGGCACAGATACGCAGTATTTT
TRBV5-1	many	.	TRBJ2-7	CASSPTDREGEYEQYF	TGCGCCAGCAGCCCAACGGACAGGGAGGGCGAGTACGAGCAGTACTTC
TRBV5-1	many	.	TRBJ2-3	CASLDRPTDTQYF	TGCGCCAGCCTGGACAGACCCACAGATACGCAGTATTTT
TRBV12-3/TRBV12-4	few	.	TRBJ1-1	CASSLLALEEAFF	TGTGCCAGCAGTCTCTTGGCCTTGGAGGAAGCTTTCTTT
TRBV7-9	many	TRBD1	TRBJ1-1	CASSLEGQGSAEAFF	TGTGCCAGCAGCTTAGAGGGACAGGGATCTGCTGAAGCTTTCTTT
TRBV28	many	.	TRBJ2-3	CASSGPPSADTQYF	TGTGCCAGCAGCGGGCCTCCTAGTGCAGATACGCAGTATTTT
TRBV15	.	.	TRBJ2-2	CATSRGGAAPLFF	TGTGCCACCAGCAGAGGAGGGGCCGCTCCCCTGTTTTTT
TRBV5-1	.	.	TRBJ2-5	CASSPEGLGETQYF	TGCGCCAGCAGCCCCGAGGGGCTAGGCGAGACCCAGTACTTC
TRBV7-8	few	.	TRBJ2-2	CASSRRSPASWNTGELFF	TGTGCCAGCAGCCGCCGTTCGCCGGCATCTTGGAACACCGGGGAGCTGTTTTTT
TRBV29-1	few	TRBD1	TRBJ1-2	CSVAGTGINYGYTF	TGCAGCGTGGCCGGGACAGGAATTAACTATGGCTACACCTTC
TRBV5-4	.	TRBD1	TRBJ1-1	CASSTAGGGGTEAFF	TGTGCCAGCAGCACGGCAGGGGGCGGTGGTACTGAAGCTTTCTTT
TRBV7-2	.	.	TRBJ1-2	CASSLSKANYGYTF	TGTGCCAGCAGCTTGAGCAAGGCTAACTATGGCTACACCTTC
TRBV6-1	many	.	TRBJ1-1	CASSELKVKNTEAFF	TGTGCCAGCAGTGAATTAAAGGTTAAGAACACTGAAGCTTTCTTT
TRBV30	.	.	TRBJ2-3	CAWELADTQYF	TGTGCCTGGGAGTTAGCTGATACGCAGTATTTT
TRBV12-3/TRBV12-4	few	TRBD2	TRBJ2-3	CASSRTSGGPPSTDTQYF	TGTGCCAGCAGTAGGACTAGCGGGGGGCCACCTAGCACAGATACGCAGTATTTT
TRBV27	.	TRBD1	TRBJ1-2	CASSNTVFGQGPGGYTF	TGTGCCAGCAGTAATACCGTATTCGGACAGGGCCCGGGTGGCTACACCTTC
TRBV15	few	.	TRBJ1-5	CATSNAGEEYQPQHF	TGTGCCACCAGCAACGCGGGGGAAGAATATCAGCCCCAGCATTTT
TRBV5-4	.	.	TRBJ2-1	CASSLTTSYNEQFF	TGTGCCAGCAGCTTGACGACCAGTTACAATGAGCAGTTCTTC
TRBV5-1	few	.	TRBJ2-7	CASSEGTGYSYEQYF	TGCGCCAGCAGCGAGGGGACGGGATATTCCTACGAGCAGTACTTC
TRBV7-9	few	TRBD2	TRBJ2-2	CASSSREALNTGELFF	TGTGCCAGCAGCTCCCGGGAGGCCTTGAACACCGGGGAGCTGTTTTTT
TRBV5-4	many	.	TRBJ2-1	CASSLVQTNEQFF	TGTGCCAGCAGCTTGGTCCAGACTAATGAGCAGTTCTTC
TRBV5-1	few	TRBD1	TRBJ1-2	CASSQWTGKGYTF	TGCGCCAGCAGCCAATGGACAGGGAAAGGCTACACCTTC
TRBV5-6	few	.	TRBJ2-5	CASSLEQAGETQYF	TGTGCCAGCAGCTTGGAACAGGCCGGGGAGACCCAGTACTTC